This T cell receptor (beta chain) comes out of a study of cytomegalovirus exposure and HLA in healthy donors. General observations from the study: Looking again later, the authors saw that most CMV-associated TCR beta chains seemed HLA-restricted. In a later analysis, HLA-associated beta chains showed higher expansion and lower generation probabilities than comparable chains.

The V end was cut by 2 bases, the J end by 2 bases, with 24 bases between. The CDR3 extends over 19 amino acids. CDR1 is SGHTA, CDR2 FQGNSA, per germline. The PCR made use of 60 Vbeta and 13 Jbeta primers. Assay used: immunoSEQ multiplex PCR; TCRdb lists only in-frame clones, some missing. The sample yields about 160,000 clones, around 90% seen once. In the case of this clone: Its antigen is as yet unknown.

The chain recombines TRBV7-2 with TRBJ2-5; D perhaps matches TRBD2 (7 bases). The sample was PBMCs. The TCR originated in a woman in her 30s in good health and CMV-seronegative. Written as DNA, the CDR3 is TGTGCCAGCAGCTTATCGTTGGGGGGGCCAATTTCTGTACAAGAGACCCAGTACTTC. It translates to CASSLSLGGPISVQETQYF.